Listed below are T cell receptor beta chains from one sample, sequenced in a study of T cell repertoires in cytomegalovirus infection. MiXCR, run by TCRdb on the reads, gives a single entry per CDR3 protein. The sample contains some 300,000 distinct CDR3 sequences, about 17% of which appear only once. Sequenced sample: PBMCs. All receptors derive from a human donor in good health (CMV status not recorded). Some clones in this sample may be carry-over from other donors' samples. CDR3s include the opening cysteine and the closing phenylalanine or tryptophan. The size field is filled for only some rows; it gives once, few, many or a size class.

j_call: TRBJ2-3; v_call: TRBV12-3/TRBV12-4; clone_size: few; cdr3_aa: CASSQQQVAGTDTQYF
j_call: TRBJ2-5; v_call: TRBV6-2/TRBV6-3; clone_size: many; cdr3_aa: CASSYSSGGPESYQETQYF
j_call: TRBJ2-3; v_call: TRBV4-3; clone_size: few; cdr3_aa: CASSQGVGGSTDTQYF
j_call: TRBJ2-3; v_call: TRBV20-1; clone_size: NA; cdr3_aa: CSATVPGEGTDTQYF
j_call: TRBJ2-7; v_call: TRBV28; clone_size: NA; cdr3_aa: CASSLWSGTDTTYEQYF
j_call: TRBJ2-1; v_call: TRBV7-8; clone_size: few; cdr3_aa: CASSPRRESLDEQFF
j_call: TRBJ2-3; v_call: TRBV29-1; clone_size: NA; cdr3_aa: CSVRSGGGTDTQYF
j_call: TRBJ1-6; v_call: TRBV20-1; clone_size: NA; cdr3_aa: CSARGPSSSYNSPLHF
j_call: TRBJ2-5; v_call: TRBV10-3; clone_size: few; cdr3_aa: CATSTGQETQYF
j_call: TRBJ2-1; v_call: TRBV9; clone_size: few; cdr3_aa: CASSVTWAYNEQFF
j_call: TRBJ2-3; v_call: TRBV7-9; clone_size: many; cdr3_aa: CASSLAGWAADTQYF
j_call: TRBJ1-2; v_call: TRBV7-9; clone_size: few; cdr3_aa: CASSPREGGLDGYTF
j_call: TRBJ2-4; v_call: TRBV3-1; clone_size: few; cdr3_aa: CASSQARGEKYF
j_call: TRBJ2-7; v_call: TRBV11-2; clone_size: NA; cdr3_aa: CASKSPSYEQYF
j_call: TRBJ1-5; v_call: TRBV2; clone_size: NA; cdr3_aa: CASRQGMGGQPQHF
j_call: TRBJ2-1; v_call: TRBV5-6; clone_size: few; cdr3_aa: CASSLDISSYNEQFF
j_call: TRBJ2-7; v_call: TRBV6-2/TRBV6-3; clone_size: NA; cdr3_aa: CASSRIQGRSLYEQYF
j_call: TRBJ2-3; v_call: TRBV6-1; clone_size: NA; cdr3_aa: CASSETLDTQYF
j_call: TRBJ1-2; v_call: TRBV7-2; clone_size: NA; cdr3_aa: CASSLAGEYGYTF
j_call: TRBJ2-7; v_call: TRBV28; clone_size: many; cdr3_aa: CASSEVRAGDYEQYF
j_call: TRBJ1-5; v_call: TRBV7-2; clone_size: many; cdr3_aa: CASSSMGASNQPQHF
j_call: TRBJ2-3; v_call: TRBV7-6; clone_size: NA; cdr3_aa: CASSIGGQVGTDTQYF
j_call: TRBJ1-4; v_call: TRBV11-3; clone_size: NA; cdr3_aa: CASSSHAGNEKLFF
j_call: TRBJ2-3; v_call: TRBV4-2; clone_size: NA; cdr3_aa: CASSQDLSGTSISDTQYF
j_call: TRBJ2-6; v_call: TRBV28; clone_size: few; cdr3_aa: CASSLFRSVLTF
j_call: TRBJ2-7; v_call: TRBV7-2; clone_size: many; cdr3_aa: CASSQRGPDEQYF
j_call: TRBJ2-7; v_call: TRBV2; clone_size: many; cdr3_aa: CAGDELGTYEQYF
j_call: TRBJ2-7; v_call: TRBV2; clone_size: few; cdr3_aa: CASSEVNLLGEQYF
j_call: TRBJ1-1; v_call: TRBV28; clone_size: few; cdr3_aa: CASSLYGGAGGLEAFF
j_call: TRBJ2-3; v_call: TRBV7-9; clone_size: many; cdr3_aa: CASSPRQGTTDTQYF
j_call: TRBJ2-2; v_call: TRBV2; clone_size: few; cdr3_aa: CASRPREAPTGELFF
j_call: TRBJ1-2; v_call: TRBV5-1; clone_size: NA; cdr3_aa: CASSLAEGWGGYTF
j_call: TRBJ2-7; v_call: TRBV7-6; clone_size: many; cdr3_aa: CASSLGTSGTYEQYF
j_call: TRBJ1-5; v_call: TRBV12-3/TRBV12-4; clone_size: few; cdr3_aa: CASSSGTGENQPQHF
j_call: TRBJ1-6; v_call: TRBV7-2; clone_size: many; cdr3_aa: CASSYFNSAGDSPLHF
j_call: TRBJ2-3; v_call: TRBV7-6; clone_size: many; cdr3_aa: CASSLAGVTDTQYF
j_call: TRBJ1-1; v_call: TRBV28; clone_size: few; cdr3_aa: CASSSGGGNTEAFF
j_call: TRBJ1-1; v_call: TRBV27; clone_size: NA; cdr3_aa: CASSATQGLTEAFF
j_call: TRBJ2-1; v_call: TRBV7-9; clone_size: many; cdr3_aa: CASRGGGGVWDEQFF
j_call: TRBJ2-2; v_call: TRBV28; clone_size: few; cdr3_aa: CASSLSSGSGELFF
j_call: TRBJ2-7; v_call: TRBV7-8; clone_size: many; cdr3_aa: CASSSPRETLGAYEQYF
j_call: TRBJ2-5; v_call: TRBV7-2; clone_size: many; cdr3_aa: CASSPFLGLVTFISQYF
j_call: TRBJ2-7; v_call: TRBV4-2; clone_size: few; cdr3_aa: CASSQETVAYEQYF
j_call: TRBJ1-1; v_call: TRBV12-3/TRBV12-4; clone_size: many; cdr3_aa: CASRLTANTEAFF
j_call: TRBJ2-5; v_call: TRBV5-1; clone_size: few; cdr3_aa: CASSLQGVRGETQYF
j_call: TRBJ2-4; v_call: TRBV15; clone_size: few; cdr3_aa: CATSRDWGQGAALNIQYF
j_call: TRBJ2-7; v_call: TRBV12-3/TRBV12-4; clone_size: many; cdr3_aa: CASSLAIVGGSPYEQYF